This T cell receptor (beta chain) comes out of a study of OX40 agonist ivuxolimab in advanced cancers. Study details: Among those enrolled, mean age was approximately 62 years (range about 23 to 79) and approximately 80% were male.

Study-level points and caveats: At doses 0.1 to 3.0 mg/kg, CD4+ and CD8+ clones expanded. Expanded clones were, on average, more numerous in CD8+ T cells than in CD4+.

Using immunoSEQ multiplex PCR, the repertoire was profiled, and TCRdb retains in-frame clones only, with some absent. The sample records approximately 60,000 clones, about nine tenths being singletons. Comment on this clone: Its matching antigen is unknown.

The clonotype comes from an adult with an advanced solid tumor such as melanoma, head and neck, liver or kidney cancer. Sequenced material: CD4+ or CD8+ T cells sorted from blood, taken in a trial of the OX40 agonist ivuxolimab.

The CDR3 loop reads CASSPDGGQSISQPQHF. The CDR3 DNA is TGCGCCAGCAGTCCTGACGGGGGCCAGTCTATCAGTCAGCCCCAGCATTTT. The V call is TRBV4-3, the J call TRBJ1-5, with a weak D call TRBD1 (6 bases). The CDR3 loop spans 17 amino acids. V was clipped by 6 bases and J by 6 bases, with 24 bases between them. Germline V gene lookup returns CDR1 LGHNA and CDR2 YSLEER.